The rows below give T cell receptor beta chains drawn from one sample of a study of blood T cell repertoires in COVID-19. Profiled with immunoSEQ multiplex PCR; TCRdb holds only in-frame clones, not every one. In the table there are approximately 250,000 clones, roughly 84% of which are singletons. Input material: peripheral blood. The receptors were gathered from a human donor in a cohort sampled during active COVID-19. Both conserved end residues are part of each CDR3. Fields, in order: D gene, J gene, V gene, clone size, CDR3 protein, CDR3 DNA. The D gene is left open where the match is weak. Size tells how often a clone was seen (once, few, many) or the class of an expanded clone, and some rows leave it out.

d_call: NA; j_call: TRBJ2-5; v_call: TRBV13; clone_size: NA; cdr3_aa: CASSLVVGETQETQYF; cdr3_nt: TGTGCCAGCAGCTTAGTCGTGGGAGAGACTCAAGAGACCCAGTACTTC
d_call: NA; j_call: TRBJ2-7; v_call: TRBV7-2; clone_size: NA; cdr3_aa: CASSLSSYEQYF; cdr3_nt: TGTGCCAGCAGCCTTAGCTCCTACGAGCAGTACTTC
d_call: TRBD1; j_call: TRBJ2-7; v_call: TRBV11-2; clone_size: once; cdr3_aa: CASSLGQGAPYEQYF; cdr3_nt: TGTGCCAGCAGCTTAGGGCAGGGGGCCCCCTACGAGCAGTACTTC
d_call: NA; j_call: TRBJ2-7; v_call: TRBV5-5; clone_size: NA; cdr3_aa: CASSLDFGGEQYF; cdr3_nt: TGTGCCAGCAGCTTGGATTTTGGGGGGGAGCAGTACTTC
d_call: TRBD1; j_call: TRBJ1-5; v_call: TRBV4-3; clone_size: NA; cdr3_aa: CASSQEWGQDSNQPQHF; cdr3_nt: TGCGCCAGCAGCCAAGAGTGGGGACAGGATAGCAATCAGCCCCAGCATTTT
d_call: NA; j_call: TRBJ1-4; v_call: TRBV27; clone_size: NA; cdr3_aa: CASSPNAAWAFEEKLFF; cdr3_nt: TGTGCCAGCAGTCCTAATGCCGCCTGGGCATTTGAGGAAAAACTGTTTTTT
d_call: NA; j_call: TRBJ2-5; v_call: TRBV28; clone_size: NA; cdr3_aa: CASTPWRAAEETQYF; cdr3_nt: TGTGCCAGCACCCCTTGGCGCGCGGCCGAAGAGACCCAGTACTTC
d_call: NA; j_call: TRBJ1-2; v_call: TRBV27; clone_size: many; cdr3_aa: CASSSLTDFYGYTF; cdr3_nt: TGTGCCAGCAGTTCCCTTACAGATTTCTATGGCTACACCTTC
d_call: NA; j_call: TRBJ2-1; v_call: TRBV5-1; clone_size: NA; cdr3_aa: CASSRPMNEQFF; cdr3_nt: TGCGCCAGCAGCCGCCCTATGAATGAGCAGTTCTTC
d_call: NA; j_call: TRBJ1-2; v_call: TRBV19; clone_size: NA; cdr3_aa: CASNPTGGATSVAGYTF; cdr3_nt: TGTGCCAGTAACCCTACCGGGGGGGCTACGTCTGTCGCTGGCTACACCTTC
d_call: TRBD2; j_call: TRBJ2-5; v_call: TRBV10-1; clone_size: NA; cdr3_aa: CASSAGGGETQYF; cdr3_nt: TGCGCCAGCAGCGCGGGAGGCGGAGAGACCCAGTACTTC
d_call: NA; j_call: TRBJ1-6; v_call: TRBV9; clone_size: NA; cdr3_aa: CASSVDRVNNSPLHF; cdr3_nt: TGTGCCAGCAGCGTAGACAGGGTTAATAATTCACCCCTCCACTTT
d_call: TRBD1; j_call: TRBJ1-1; v_call: TRBV28; clone_size: NA; cdr3_aa: CASRLRQGRAFF; cdr3_nt: TGTGCCAGCAGACTACGACAGGGAAGGGCTTTCTTT
d_call: TRBD1; j_call: TRBJ2-2; v_call: TRBV5-4; clone_size: NA; cdr3_aa: CAGSSTGGAGTGELFF; cdr3_nt: TGTGCCGGCAGCAGCACAGGGGGCGCTGGGACCGGGGAGCTGTTTTTT
d_call: TRBD1; j_call: TRBJ1-4; v_call: TRBV12-3/TRBV12-4; clone_size: NA; cdr3_aa: CASSRQGREKLFF; cdr3_nt: TGTGCCAGCAGCCGACAGGGACGAGAAAAACTGTTTTTT
d_call: NA; j_call: TRBJ2-1; v_call: TRBV9; clone_size: NA; cdr3_aa: CASSLRGYEQFF; cdr3_nt: TGTGCCAGCAGTCTTAGGGGGTATGAGCAGTTCTTC
d_call: NA; j_call: TRBJ2-3; v_call: TRBV5-3; clone_size: NA; cdr3_aa: CARSPPSPTDTQYF; cdr3_nt: TGTGCCAGAAGCCCCCCCTCCCCTACAGATACGCAGTATTTT
d_call: TRBD2; j_call: TRBJ2-2; v_call: TRBV9; clone_size: NA; cdr3_aa: CASSVDRAGGPVTGELFF; cdr3_nt: TGTGCCAGCAGCGTAGATCGGGCGGGAGGGCCGGTCACCGGGGAGCTGTTTTTT
d_call: TRBD2; j_call: TRBJ2-5; v_call: TRBV4-2; clone_size: once; cdr3_aa: CASSQVLAGAQETQYF; cdr3_nt: TGTGCCAGCAGCCAAGTTCTAGCGGGGGCCCAAGAGACCCAGTACTTC
d_call: TRBD2; j_call: TRBJ2-1; v_call: TRBV4-1; clone_size: once; cdr3_aa: CASSDLGGRGHEQFF; cdr3_nt: TGCGCCAGCAGCGATTTAGGCGGGAGGGGACATGAGCAGTTCTTC
d_call: TRBD1; j_call: TRBJ2-1; v_call: TRBV27; clone_size: NA; cdr3_aa: CASSLYTGEGPYNEQFF; cdr3_nt: TGTGCCAGCAGTTTATACACAGGGGAAGGCCCCTACAATGAGCAGTTCTTC
d_call: TRBD1; j_call: TRBJ1-2; v_call: TRBV5-1; clone_size: once; cdr3_aa: CASSLDRGLYGYTF; cdr3_nt: TGCGCCAGCAGCTTGGACAGGGGGCTATATGGCTACACCTTC
d_call: TRBD1; j_call: TRBJ1-5; v_call: TRBV5-6; clone_size: few; cdr3_aa: CASSLGLRDSGQPQHF; cdr3_nt: TGTGCCAGCAGCTTGGGACTCCGGGACAGTGGACAGCCCCAGCATTTT
d_call: NA; j_call: TRBJ2-5; v_call: TRBV5-1; clone_size: NA; cdr3_aa: CASGRTGGPQETQYF; cdr3_nt: TGCGCCAGCGGTCGAACGGGGGGCCCTCAAGAGACCCAGTACTTC
d_call: NA; j_call: TRBJ1-4; v_call: TRBV5-1; clone_size: NA; cdr3_aa: CASSLAGTPATNEKLFF; cdr3_nt: TGCGCCAGCAGCTTAGCCGGGACTCCAGCAACTAATGAAAAACTGTTTTTT
d_call: NA; j_call: TRBJ1-4; v_call: TRBV10-2; clone_size: NA; cdr3_aa: CASRQGQAGEKLFF; cdr3_nt: TGCGCCAGCAGGCAGGGGCAGGCTGGTGAAAAACTGTTTTTT
d_call: NA; j_call: TRBJ1-5; v_call: TRBV24-1; clone_size: NA; cdr3_aa: CATSVSGDSNQPQHF; cdr3_nt: TGTGCCACCAGTGTGTCAGGGGATAGCAATCAGCCCCAGCATTTT
d_call: TRBD1; j_call: TRBJ1-1; v_call: TRBV7-3; clone_size: NA; cdr3_aa: CASRGQLNTEAFF; cdr3_nt: TGTGCCTCCCGGGGACAGCTTAACACTGAAGCTTTCTTT
d_call: TRBD1; j_call: TRBJ1-5; v_call: TRBV27; clone_size: NA; cdr3_aa: CASSPRGLPGNGNQPQHF; cdr3_nt: TGTGCCAGCAGTCCGAGGGGGCTCCCAGGCAACGGCAATCAGCCCCAGCATTTT
d_call: TRBD2; j_call: TRBJ2-2; v_call: TRBV5-1; clone_size: NA; cdr3_aa: CASSLAPGLAGVGTGELFF; cdr3_nt: TGCGCCAGCAGCTTGGCCCCGGGACTAGCGGGAGTAGGCACCGGGGAGCTGTTTTTT
d_call: TRBD1; j_call: TRBJ2-2; v_call: TRBV5-1; clone_size: once; cdr3_aa: CASSRGQGASSGELFF; cdr3_nt: TGCGCCAGCAGCCGCGGACAGGGGGCCTCTAGCGGGGAGCTGTTTTTT
d_call: TRBD2; j_call: TRBJ2-5; v_call: TRBV6-1; clone_size: NA; cdr3_aa: CASSASLLAGGRETQYF; cdr3_nt: TGTGCCAGCAGTGCCTCACTTCTAGCGGGGGGGCGGGAGACCCAGTACTTC
d_call: TRBD1; j_call: TRBJ1-6; v_call: TRBV10-1; clone_size: few; cdr3_aa: CASRTGLNSPLHF; cdr3_nt: TGCGCCAGCCGGACAGGGCTGAATTCACCCCTCCACTTT
d_call: NA; j_call: TRBJ2-5; v_call: TRBV5-5; clone_size: NA; cdr3_aa: CASSLNTGKETQYF; cdr3_nt: TGTGCCAGCAGCCTTAACACAGGGAAGGAGACCCAGTACTTC
d_call: NA; j_call: TRBJ1-5; v_call: TRBV9; clone_size: NA; cdr3_aa: CASSVGGAREPQHF; cdr3_nt: TGTGCCAGCAGCGTAGGAGGCGCCCGGGAGCCCCAGCATTTT